The 30 T cell receptor beta chains given below trace back to one sample, sequenced in a study of CD8 T cells in Susac syndrome. When the RNA was reverse transcribed, random hexamers were used with an input of about 0.45 to 1 ug. TCRdb reprocessed the immunoSEQ multiplex PCR reads with MiXCR, giving one entry per CDR3 protein. The sample has about 150,000 distinct CDR3 sequences, roughly 94% seen once; the top ten hold roughly 0.19%. Material for sequencing was CD8+ T cells from PBMCs. The source is a human donor with multiple sclerosis.

The chain recombines TRBV5-6 with TRBJ1-5, with 10 bases fitting TRBD1. Trimming removed 4 bases from V and 5 bases from J; junction bases left unmatched: 6. The germline gives CDR1 SGHDT, CDR2 YYEEEE. The CDR3 runs 15 residues. The CDR3 loop is CASSAGTGAHQPQHF. The CDR3 DNA reads TGTGCCAGCAGCGCGGGGACAGGGGCACATCAGCCCCAGCATTTT.

The rearrangement links TRBV19 to TRBJ1-1; D unclear. The CDR3 is 14 amino acids. Trimming removed 7 bases at V and 4 bases at J, with 16 bases between. From germline, CDR1 is LNHDA and CDR2 SQIVND (reference sequence). CDR3 residues: CASTLDGEGTEAFF. The CDR3, as DNA: TGTGCCAGTACCCTAGACGGAGAAGGCACTGAAGCTTTCTTT.

The chain is built from TRBV30 and TRBJ1-2, with TRBD1 matching 9 bases. Trimming removed 5 bases from V and 2 bases from J; junction bases left unmatched: 6. The CDR3 has 14 residues. Germline V gives CDR1 GTSNPN, CDR2 SVGIG (reference sequence). This chain's CDR3 is CAWDGTGQNYGYTF. In nucleotides, the CDR3 is TGTGCCTGGGACGGGACAGGGCAAAACTATGGCTACACCTTC.

The rearrangement uses TRBV2 and TRBJ2-3; 16 nucleotides line up with TRBD2. V lost 6 bases to trimming and J lost 2 bases; unmatched junction nucleotides: 2. Germline V gene sequence: CDR1 SNHLY, CDR2 FYNNEI. The CDR3 consists of 16 residues. Here the CDR3 DNA reads TGTGCCAGCAGCGGGACTAGCGGGGGGGACACAGATACGCAGTATTTT. This sequence encodes CASSGTSGGDTDTQYF. Filled out from reference TRBV2 and TRBJ2-3, the complete variable domain reads EPEVTQTPSHQVTQMGQEVILRCVPISNHLYFYWYRQILGQKVEFLVSFYNNEISEKSEIFDDQFSVERPDGSNFTLKIRSTKLEDSAMYFCASSGTSGGDTDTQYFGPGTRLTVL.

The chain couples TRBV12-3 or TRBV12-4 to TRBJ2-3; D may correspond to TRBD1 or TRBD2 (7 bases each). With 10 bases removed from V and 3 bases from J, the gap between germline ends came to 17 bases. The CDR3 totals 14 residues. CDR3 residues: CATRGRGPTDTQYF. The CDR3 coding sequence is TGTGCCACCCGGGGGAGGGGGCCTACAGATACGCAGTATTTT.

The rearrangement uses TRBV4-3 and TRBJ2-1; D is possibly TRBD1 (6 bases). In germline, CDR1 is LGHNA, CDR2 YSLEER. V was pared by 1 base and J by 5 bases, with 18 bases between. The CDR3 length is 17 residues. CDR3 region: CASSQAGGAGANNEQFF. Here the CDR3 DNA reads TGCGCCAGCAGCCAAGCAGGTGGTGCAGGGGCGAACAATGAGCAGTTCTTC.

The CDR3 protein is CASDRARETQYF. The CDR3 DNA reads as TGTGCCAGCGACAGGGCCCGAGAGACCCAGTACTTC. V is TRBV2 and J is TRBJ2-5, with 7 positions matching TRBD1. J lost 4 bases, V lost 8 bases, and 4 bases had no gene match. This CDR3 has 12 residues. Per the germline V gene, CDR1 is SNHLY and CDR2 is FYNNEI.

This chain joins TRBV7-2 and TRBJ1-1; D gene unclear. Germline assignment: CDR1 SGHTA and CDR2 FQGNSA. The V end lost 4 bases, the J end lost 6 bases, and 15 bases lay between the germline ends. The CDR3 spans 14 residues. CDR3 loop: CASSSPLTRAEAFF. As DNA, the CDR3 is TGTGCCAGCAGCTCACCACTGACCCGGGCTGAAGCTTTCTTT. Supplemented by reference TRBV7-2 and TRBJ1-1, the full variable domain reads GAGVSQSPSNKVTEKGKDVELRCDPISGHTALYWYRQSLGQGLEFLIYFQGNSAPDKSGLPSDRFSAERTGGSVSTLTIQRTQQEDSAVYLCASSSPLTRAEAFFGQGTRLTVV.

The chain uses TRBV9 and TRBJ1-1, with D possibly matching TRBD1 (5 bases). There are 17 residues in the CDR3. Trimming pared 0 bases from V and 3 bases from J, leaving 18 bases between. Germline V lookup: CDR1 SGDLS, CDR2 YYNGEE. This CDR3 reads CASSVAGEGPRDTEAFF. DNA for the CDR3: TGTGCCAGCAGCGTAGCGGGGGAAGGGCCTAGGGACACTGAAGCTTTCTTT.

The genes are TRBV2 and TRBJ1-6; D possibly corresponds to TRBD1 (6 bases). V was shortened by 4 bases and J by 7 bases, with 11 bases between the two germline ends. Germline-derived CDR1 and CDR2 are SNHLY and FYNNEI. The CDR3 spans 14 residues. CDR3 sequence: CASSVGQRNSPLHF. The DNA for the CDR3 is TGTGCCAGCAGTGTAGGACAGCGAAATTCACCCCTCCACTTT.

The V and J genes are TRBV20-1 and TRBJ1-1, with D hard to call. Trimming pared 6 bases from V and 7 bases from J, leaving 27 bases between. The germline V gene encodes CDR1 DFQATT and CDR2 SNEGSKA (reference sequence). This CDR3 spans 16 amino acids. The CDR3 DNA sequence: TGCAGTGCCATTCCAGAAGAAGTCCCCACTTACCTTGAAGCTTTCTTT. Amino acid sequence: CSAIPEEVPTYLEAFF.

The rearrangement uses TRBV27 and TRBJ2-7; 7 bases line up with TRBD2. The germline CDR1 and CDR2 sequences are MNHEY and SMNVEV (reference sequence). This CDR3 is built from 10 residues. The ends lost 6 bases at V and 12 bases at J; junction bases unmatched: 5. The CDR3 region is CASRGEGLYF. In DNA form, the CDR3 reads TGTGCCAGCAGAGGGGAGGGGTTGTACTTC.

The rearrangement uses TRBV9 and TRBJ2-5; the match to TRBD1 covers 7 bases. Germline V CDR1 and CDR2: SGDLS, YYNGEE. This CDR3 is 15 amino acids long. J was trimmed by 1 base and V by 3 bases; bases with no gene match: 6. The CDR3 sequence is CASSGTGRFQETQYF. The CDR3 bases are TGTGCCAGCAGCGGGACAGGAAGATTCCAAGAGACCCAGTACTTC.

The chain uses TRBV5-1 and TRBJ2-7, with no clear D. The CDR3 covers 12 residues. Germline CDR1 is SGHRS and CDR2 is YFSETQ. V dropped 4 bases and J dropped 5 bases, with 10 bases sitting between them. The CDR3 reads CASSAAVNEQYF. CDR3 nucleotides: TGCGCCAGCAGCGCGGCAGTAAACGAGCAGTACTTC.

The CDR3 bases are TGTGCCAGCAGCTTGGGCAGGGGTATGAACTATGGCTACACCTTC. The encoded protein is CASSLGRGMNYGYTF. V gene TRBV13 combines with J gene TRBJ1-2, with D perhaps TRBD1 (6 bases). Germline V gene data show CDR1 as PRHDT and CDR2 as FYEKMQ (reference sequence). The CDR3 extends over 15 amino acids. V was clipped by 3 bases and J by 2 bases, with 13 bases between them.

This rearrangement joins TRBV15 to TRBJ2-3; D possibly corresponds to TRBD2 (6 bases). V lost 8 bases to trimming and J lost 6 bases, with 21 bases between them. The CDR3 runs 15 residues. Germline values: CDR1 LNHNV, CDR2 YYDKDF (reference sequence). The CDR3 bases are TGTGCCACCGCCAGCTCCGGGGGACTGGGGGATACGCAGTATTTT. It specifies CATASSGGLGDTQYF.

J is TRBJ2-1 and V is TRBV2; no firm D call. V lost 7 bases to trimming and J lost 15 bases, with 16 bases between them. The length of the CDR3 is 11 residues. Germline V lookup: CDR1 SNHLY, CDR2 FYNNEI. The CDR3 DNA is TGTGCCAGCAATGACGGCCTTGCGGCGTTCTTC. It specifies CASNDGLAAFF.

This clonotype was observed once. V is TRBV28 and J is TRBJ1-6; 7 bases agree with TRBD1. This CDR3 contains 14 residues. Germline loops: CDR1 MDHEN, CDR2 SYDVKM. Unmatched junction bases numbered 4, after V lost 5 bases and J lost 6 bases. CDR3 DNA sequence: TGTGCCAGCAGTACCCACAGGGGTAATTCACCCCTCCACTTT. Translating it yields CASSTHRGNSPLHF.

The V gene is TRBV20-1, the J gene TRBJ2-4, with D possibly being TRBD2 (6 bases). The CDR3 totals 20 residues. Trimming left V 1 base short and J 2 bases short, with 27 bases between. Looked up from germline, CDR1 is DFQATT and CDR2 is SNEGSKA (reference sequence). CDR3 nucleotides: TGCAGTGCTAGAGTGGAGCCCTGGCCGGGGGATGTAGTACCCAAAAACATTCAGTACTTC. The encoded protein is CSARVEPWPGDVVPKNIQYF.

The chain uses TRBV29-1 and TRBJ2-7; the D gene is possibly TRBD1 (6 bases). Trimming took 6 bases from V and 4 from J, leaving 10 bases between them. The V gene's germline CDR1 is SQVTM and CDR2 ANQGSEA. This CDR3 is 11 amino acids long. The CDR3, as DNA: TGCAGCGTCAAAAGGGGGTACGAGCAGTACTTC. It translates to CSVKRGYEQYF.

The rearrangement joins TRBV30 to TRBJ2-5; TRBD1 agrees at 10 bases. The CDR3 has 15 residues. The germline CDR1 and CDR2 sequences are GTSNPN and SVGIG (reference sequence). V dropped 8 bases and J dropped 0; count of bases not matched to a gene: 9. CDR3 nucleotides: TGTGCCCAAGGGGGGACAGGGGAGGACCAAGAGACCCAGTACTTC. Protein product: CAQGGTGEDQETQYF.

This clonotype was picked up one time. The J gene is TRBJ2-7, the V gene TRBV20-1, with D unresolved. Germline V gives CDR1 DFQATT, CDR2 SNEGSKA (reference sequence). V shed 1 base and J shed 0 bases, with 19 bases lying between them. The CDR3 is 17 amino acids. CDR3 in DNA: TGCAGTGCTAGAGCCCTAATGAGCAGTGAGAGCTCCTACGAGCAGTACTTC. This translates into CSARALMSSESSYEQYF.

The chain recombines TRBV6-2 or TRBV6-3 with TRBJ2-1; unclear D gene. V was shortened by 2 bases and J by 6 bases, with 5 bases between the two germline ends. CDR3 length equals 12 residues. CDR1 is MNHEY and CDR2 is SVGEGT in the germline V gene. The CDR3 is CASSYDSNEQFF. CDR3 coding DNA: TGTGCCAGCAGTTACGATTCCAATGAGCAGTTCTTC.

The chain combines TRBV28 with TRBJ2-5, with TRBD1 identical over 7 bases. The V and J ends lost 4 bases and 4 bases, in that order; junction bases with no gene match: 6. This CDR3 region has 14 residues. Germline CDR1 MDHEN, CDR2 SYDVKM. The CDR3 region is CASSSGTVAETQYF. The DNA of the CDR3 is TGTGCCAGCAGTTCCGGGACAGTGGCAGAGACCCAGTACTTC.

V and J are TRBV9 and TRBJ2-1, with 8 bases identical to TRBD1. Losses at the gene ends were 2 bases for V and 3 bases for J; bases not matched to a gene: 1. The CDR3 is made up of 14 amino acids. Germline values: CDR1 SGDLS, CDR2 YYNGEE. The CDR3 bases are TGTGCCAGCAGCGTGACAGGGGACTACAATGAGCAGTTCTTC. Protein: CASSVTGDYNEQFF.

The V gene is TRBV20-1, the J gene TRBJ1-1; a weak D match, TRBD1 (5 bases). The CDR3 contains 14 residues. The V gene's germline CDR1 is DFQATT and CDR2 SNEGSKA (reference sequence). Trimming took 0 bases from V and 0 from J, leaving 8 bases between them. The CDR3 region has the DNA TGCAGTGCTAGAGATAGGGGACTGAACACTGAAGCTTTCTTT. It is translated as CSARDRGLNTEAFF.

The chain couples TRBV27 to TRBJ2-7, with 12 bases that match TRBD2. The CDR3 totals 15 residues. Germline lookup yields CDR1 MNHEY and CDR2 SMNVEV (reference sequence). The trim removed 4 bases at V and 3 bases at J, leaving 4 bases unmatched. CDR3 loop: CASSSGLAGIYEQYF. CDR3 nucleotides: TGTGCCAGCAGTTCCGGACTAGCGGGAATCTACGAGCAGTACTTC.

This sequence joins TRBV25-1 and TRBJ1-1; D possibly corresponds to TRBD1 (5 bases). V was pared by 1 base and J by 1 base, with 10 bases between. The CDR3 loop spans 15 amino acids. CDR1 and CDR2 from the germline V gene are MGHDK and SYGVNS. DNA of the CDR3: TGTGCCAGCAGTGAATCTCCAGGGTCGAACACTGAAGCTTTCTTT. Its protein product is CASSESPGSNTEAFF.

This chain uses TRBV7-9 with TRBJ2-7; TRBD2 agrees at 15 bases. Trimming removed 4 bases from V and 6 bases from J; junction bases left unmatched: 13. The CDR3 sequence is 18 residues long. Per the germline V gene, CDR1 is SEHNR and CDR2 is FQNEAQ (reference sequence). The CDR3 sequence: CASSSPHRTSGGAAEQYF. The CDR3 coding sequence is TGTGCCAGCAGCTCCCCCCATAGGACTAGCGGGGGGGCCGCCGAGCAGTACTTC.

The rearrangement uses TRBV13 and TRBJ1-5, with TRBD1 as a possible D gene (6 bases). Germline loops: CDR1 PRHDT, CDR2 FYEKMQ (reference sequence). CDR3 length: 17 residues. V lost 3 bases and J 3 bases, leaving 18 bases between the germline ends. CDR3 region: CASSLWGRGLHNQPQHF. The CDR3 DNA follows: TGTGCCAGCAGCTTGTGGGGGCGGGGGCTGCACAATCAGCCCCAGCATTTT.